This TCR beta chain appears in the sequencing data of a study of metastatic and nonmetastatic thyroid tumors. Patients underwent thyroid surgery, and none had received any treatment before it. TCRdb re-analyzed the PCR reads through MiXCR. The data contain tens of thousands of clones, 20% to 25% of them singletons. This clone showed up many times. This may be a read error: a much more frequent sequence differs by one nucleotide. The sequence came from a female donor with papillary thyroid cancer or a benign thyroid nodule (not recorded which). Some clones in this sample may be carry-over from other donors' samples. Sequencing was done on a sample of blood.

CDR3 amino acids: CASSNVFGANTEAFF. The CDR3 region has the DNA TGTGCCAGCAGTAACGTCTTCGGGGCAAACACTGAAGCTTTCTTT. The rearrangement joins TRBV6-1 to TRBJ1-1; D may be TRBD1 (5 bases). Germline V lookup: CDR1 MNHNS, CDR2 SASEGT. The CDR3 spans 15 residues. V was trimmed by 5 bases and J by 2 bases, leaving 15 bases between them.